A single sample gave rise to the 20 T cell receptor beta chains below, sequenced in a study of T cells in Graves' hyperthyroidism and ophthalmopathy. Regions amplified from RNA transcripts were the TCR beta CDR3 regions. HTBI primers were used for first-round RT-PCR of the TCR CDR3. TCRdb redid the calling of the multiplex PCR reads with MiXCR, one entry per CDR3 protein. Seen here are around 290,000 distinct CDR3 sequences, about 14% observed once, and the top ten hold 7% to 8.5%. The sample consisted of blood. The origin of the receptors is a woman aged 30 to 39 with Graves' hyperthyroidism that later progressed to Graves' ophthalmopathy.

The V and J genes are TRBV19 and TRBJ1-1; no firm D call. V was trimmed by 8 bases and J by 1 base, leaving 14 bases between them. This CDR3 has 14 amino acids. CDR1 is LNHDA, CDR2 SQIVND, per germline (reference sequence). The CDR3 sequence: CASHQTGWNTEAFF. CDR3 bases: TGTGCCAGTCACCAGACTGGGTGGAACACTGAAGCTTTCTTT.

This clonotype appeared many times. The chain couples TRBV4-3 to TRBJ2-5; no clear D gene. CDR1 is LGHNA and CDR2 is YSLEER in the germline V gene. The CDR3 is 18 amino acids. V was clipped by 0 bases and J by 3 bases, with 20 bases between them. As DNA, the CDR3 is TGCGCCAGCAGCCAAGAACCAGACACCACATTGAGAGAAGAGACCCAGTACTTC. It codes for CASSQEPDTTLREETQYF.

This clonotype was seen at least ten times. The genes are TRBV7-2 and TRBJ2-1; tentative D call: TRBD2 (6 bases). CDR3 length: 14 residues. From germline, CDR1 is SGHTA and CDR2 FQGNSA. Trimming took off 0 bases at V and 9 bases at J, with 12 bases between the two ends. The CDR3 protein is CASSLAGGGPEQFF. CDR3 nucleotide sequence: TGTGCCAGCAGCTTAGCGGGAGGAGGTCCTGAGCAGTTCTTC.

This clonotype was recorded only once. A much bigger clone sits one base away, suggesting this may be a read error. The CDR3 carries no conserved terminal phenylalanine or tryptophan, so it likely arises from a read error. The V call is TRBV3-1, the J call TRBJ2-7; the match to TRBD2 covers 8 bases. The CDR3 length is 16 residues. V was clipped by 1 base and J by 7 bases; unmatched bases: 12. CDR1 is LGHDT, CDR2 YNNKEL, per germline (reference sequence). The CDR3 nucleotides are TGTGCCAGCAGCCAAGTGGCCCCAGCGGGAGTGGGTGAGCAGTACCTC. Translating gives CASSQVAPAGVGEQYL.

The sample holds many counts of this clonotype. This sequence joins TRBV2 and TRBJ2-3; 7 bases align to TRBD1. The CDR3 runs 12 residues. V dropped 11 bases and J dropped 4; count of bases not matched to a gene: 6. Germline V gene lookup returns CDR1 SNHLY and CDR2 FYNNEI. DNA of the CDR3: TGTGCCTTTGACAGGGCGGCAGATACGCAGTATTTT. It encodes CAFDRAADTQYF.

V is TRBV7-8 and J is TRBJ2-6; 13 positions agree with TRBD2. V dropped 4 bases and J dropped 2; count of bases not matched to a gene: 2. The germline gives CDR1 SGHVS, CDR2 FQNEAQ. The CDR3 extends over 17 amino acids. The CDR3 sequence is CASSSGLAGAGANVLTF. Here the CDR3 DNA reads TGTGCCAGCAGCTCAGGACTAGCGGGAGCTGGGGCCAACGTCCTGACTTTC.

This clonotype was counted ten times or more. The chain joins TRBV11-2 to TRBJ1-1, with D possibly matching TRBD1 (6 bases). V was cut by 4 bases and J by 2 bases, with 11 bases left in between. The CDR3 is 14 residues long. The V gene's germline CDR1 is SGHAT and CDR2 FQNNGV. CDR3 sequence reads: CASSSRGLNTEAFF. CDR3 DNA sequence: TGTGCCAGCAGCTCCAGGGGACTTAACACTGAAGCTTTCTTT.

This clonotype was seen many times. J is TRBJ2-3 and V is TRBV18; 15 bases fit TRBD2. Germline values: CDR1 KGHSH, CDR2 LQKENI. J lost 3 bases, V lost 5 bases, and 6 bases had no gene match. There are 17 residues in the CDR3. The CDR3 loop is CASSASGTSGRTDTQYF. DNA of the CDR3: TGTGCCAGCTCAGCGTCCGGGACTAGCGGGAGGACAGATACGCAGTATTTT.

At least ten counts were recorded for this clonotype. The chain carries TRBV15 and TRBJ2-3; possible D gene TRBD1, 6 bases. The CDR3 is 16 amino acids. Trimming took off 7 bases at V and 0 bases at J, with 17 bases between the two ends. The germline V gene encodes CDR1 LNHNV and CDR2 YYDKDF (reference sequence). CDR3 region: CATTDWTAPSTDTQYF. CDR3 coding DNA: TGTGCCACCACCGATTGGACAGCCCCTAGCACAGATACGCAGTATTTT.

This clonotype was counted many times. This chain connects TRBV28 to TRBJ1-2; D perhaps matches TRBD1 (6 bases). The CDR3 has 14 residues. Trimming took 3 bases from V and 4 from J, leaving 12 bases between them. Germline assignment: CDR1 MDHEN and CDR2 SYDVKM. Written as DNA, the CDR3 is TGTGCCAGCAGTTTCTTGGACAGCCCCTATGGCTACACCTTC. Protein: CASSFLDSPYGYTF.

V is TRBV24-1 and J is TRBJ2-2; 10 bases are a match to TRBD2. Germline V lookup: CDR1 KGHDR, CDR2 SFDVKD. The V segment lost 4 bases and the J segment 3 bases; nucleotides outside the gene matches: 10. The CDR3 is 18 residues long. The CDR3: CATSDNLGLARYTGELFF. The CDR3 DNA follows: TGTGCCACCAGTGACAATCTGGGACTAGCGAGATACACCGGGGAGCTGTTTTTT.

This clonotype was counted at least ten times. The chain combines TRBV28 with TRBJ2-1; D is ambiguous. This CDR3 contains 14 residues. Germline values: CDR1 MDHEN, CDR2 SYDVKM. V was cut by 8 bases and J by 3 bases, with 14 bases left in between. CDR3: CASSLPQVYNEQFF. The CDR3 coding sequence is TGTGCCAGCTCCCTTCCCCAAGTCTACAATGAGCAGTTCTTC.

The gene calls are TRBV6-2 or TRBV6-3 and TRBJ1-3; D uncertain. Between the trimmed V and J ends, which lost 7 bases and 4 bases, there was a span of 11 bases. The CDR3 loop spans 13 amino acids. Germline V lookup: CDR1 MNHEY, CDR2 SVGEGT. In DNA, the CDR3 is TGTGCCAGCACCTACCCGGGGGGAAACACCATATATTTT. It translates to CASTYPGGNTIYF.

This clonotype has at least ten counts. J is TRBJ2-7 and V is TRBV5-8, with unresolved D. Germline V gene lookup returns CDR1 SGHTS and CDR2 YDEGEE. V gave up 0 bases and J gave up 4 bases, with 8 bases separating them. The CDR3 is made up of 13 amino acids. The CDR3 nucleotides read TGTGCCAGCAGCTTGGATTGGGCTTACGAGCAGTACTTC. Amino acid sequence: CASSLDWAYEQYF.

This clonotype appeared many times. The rearrangement uses TRBV30 and TRBJ1-5; D gene uncertain. In germline, CDR1 is GTSNPN, CDR2 SVGIG (reference sequence). CDR3 length: 13 residues. Trimming left V 2 bases short and J 5 bases short, with 10 bases between. The CDR3 is CAWSLGRDQPQHF. CDR3 DNA sequence: TGTGCCTGGAGTTTGGGTCGGGATCAGCCCCAGCATTTT.

The table lists this clonotype with many counts. The V and J genes are TRBV3-1 and TRBJ1-2; D unresolved. The V gene lost 1 base and the J gene lost 5 bases, with 14 bases spanning the gap. Germline-derived CDR1 and CDR2 are LGHDT and YNNKEL (reference sequence). The CDR3 has 15 residues. The CDR3 DNA is TGTGCCAGCAGCCAAGTTCTGGGGAGTGGATATGGCTACACCTTC. Residues: CASSQVLGSGYGYTF.

Many counts were recorded for this clonotype. This chain connects TRBV14 to TRBJ2-1; D is unclear. This CDR3 has 13 amino acids. Trimming pared 2 bases from V and 8 bases from J, leaving 10 bases between. The germline V gene has CDR1 SGHDN and CDR2 FVKESK. The CDR3 spells CASSQLRADEQFF. The CDR3 nucleotides are TGTGCCAGCAGCCAATTAAGGGCCGATGAGCAGTTCTTC.

This clonotype came up many times. The genes are TRBV10-3 and TRBJ2-3; D is possibly TRBD2 (6 bases). In germline, CDR1 is ENHRY, CDR2 SYGVKD. Trimming stripped 4 bases from V and 2 bases from J, with 19 bases between. The CDR3 consists of 17 residues. The CDR3 DNA reads TGTGCCATCAGTGCGGTAGCGGCTCAATCCAACACAGATACGCAGTATTTT. This codes for CAISAVAAQSNTDTQYF.

The V call is TRBV28, the J call TRBJ1-4; the D gene is possibly TRBD1 (5 bases). CDR1 is MDHEN and CDR2 is SYDVKM in the germline V gene. Trimming cost V 6 bases and J 4 bases, with 15 bases left between them. The CDR3 loop spans 15 amino acids. DNA of the CDR3: TGTGCCAGCAGCCGACGCGACAGATATAATGAAAAACTGTTTTTT. Protein sequence: CASSRRDRYNEKLFF.

This clonotype has more than one count but fewer than ten. The V gene is TRBV29-1, the J gene TRBJ2-7; 10 bases agree with TRBD2. CDR1 is SQVTM, CDR2 ANQGSEA, per germline. This CDR3 comprises 15 residues. The V gene end was trimmed by 4 bases and the J gene end by 2 bases; junction bases not matched to a gene: 8. CDR3 in amino acids: CSVVYGTSETYEQYF. In DNA, the CDR3 is TGCAGCGTTGTTTATGGGACTAGCGAAACCTACGAGCAGTACTTC.